Following are 24 T cell receptor beta chains from one sample sequenced in a study of T-cell reconstitution after alpha-beta-depleted transplantation in children. Unique molecular identifiers were built into the TCRbeta library. From the PCR reads, TCRdb called clonotypes with MiXCR, one entry per CDR3 protein. The sample has some 310,000 distinct CDR3 sequences, around 25% seen once. Sequencing was performed on PBMCs, mostly from graft donor cells, taken 180 days after TCRalphabeta/CD19-depleted stem cell transplant. Source of these receptors: a male patient under 18 who had a stem cell transplant for acute lymphoblastic leukemia, so the T cells may come from the graft donor.

This clonotype was counted only a few times. The chain recombines TRBV10-1 with TRBJ2-3; 10 bases fit TRBD2. Germline loops: CDR1 WNHNN, CDR2 SYGVQD (reference sequence). The CDR3 consists of 19 residues. After removal of 2 bases from V and 4 bases from J, the junction contained 15 bases not matched to a gene. Written as DNA, the CDR3 is TGCGCCAGCAGTGAGGTGATAGCGGGAGGTACCAGCACAGCAGATACGCAGTATTTT. It encodes CASSEVIAGGTSTADTQYF.

This clonotype appeared a few times. CDR3 bases: TGTGCCAGCAGTTCGGGACAGGGATGGGAAAAACTGTTTTTT. It codes for CASSSGQGWEKLFF. J is TRBJ1-4 and V is TRBV12-3 or TRBV12-4; 9 bases align to TRBD1. Unmatched junction bases numbered 5, after V lost 4 bases and J lost 8 bases. The CDR3 extends over 14 amino acids.

The V call is TRBV27, the J call TRBJ1-4; D is possibly TRBD1 (6 bases). There are 15 residues in the CDR3. Looked up from germline, CDR1 is MNHEY and CDR2 is SMNVEV (reference sequence). The V end lost 3 bases, the J end lost 7 bases, and 15 bases lay between the germline ends. As DNA, the CDR3 is TGTGCCAGCAGTTTCGGATCCGGCAGGGGTGAAAAACTGTTTTTT. This encodes CASSFGSGRGEKLFF.

Only a few counts were recorded for this clonotype. This chain uses TRBV27 with TRBJ1-5; D not resolved. V lost 3 bases to trimming and J lost 2 bases, with 14 bases between them. CDR1 and CDR2 from the germline V gene are MNHEY and SMNVEV (reference sequence). The CDR3 runs 16 residues. CDR3: CASSLGNRPRNQPQHF. As DNA, the CDR3 is TGTGCCAGCAGTTTGGGGAATAGGCCCCGCAATCAGCCCCAGCATTTT.

For this clonotype: A junction end diverges from the germline sequence, so it may reflect a read error. The genes are TRBV6-5 and TRBJ1-1; D perhaps matches TRBD1 (5 bases). The CDR3 spans 15 residues. From germline, CDR1 is MNHEY and CDR2 SVGAGI. Written as DNA, the CDR3 is TGTGTCAGCAGTTACCCGGGACCGGAGAACACTGAAGCTTTCTTT. Translation gives CVSSYPGPENTEAFF.

The chain combines TRBV5-6 with TRBJ2-1; 10 nucleotides align to TRBD2. The CDR3 runs 15 residues. The V segment lost 3 bases and the J segment 11 bases; nucleotides outside the gene matches: 11. Per germline, CDR1 SGHDT and CDR2 YYEEEE. The CDR3 is CASSYQGGGLAKQFF. DNA for the CDR3: TGTGCCAGCAGCTACCAGGGAGGGGGACTAGCGAAGCAGTTCTTC.

This clonotype has only a few counts. The chain carries TRBV24-1 and TRBJ2-5; TRBD2 matches at 16 bases. There are 16 residues in the CDR3. Germline V gene lookup returns CDR1 KGHDR and CDR2 SFDVKD. Trimming removed 1 base from V and 7 bases from J; junction bases left unmatched: 2. The DNA of the CDR3 is TGTGCCACCAGTGATTTCGGGACTAGCGGGAGGGGGACCCAGTACTTC. The encoded protein is CATSDFGTSGRGTQYF.

This clonotype occurred a few times. The chain employs TRBV24-1 and TRBJ2-2; D is perhaps TRBD2 (7 bases). The germline V gene encodes CDR1 KGHDR and CDR2 SFDVKD. V was trimmed by 7 bases and J by 1 base, leaving 18 bases between them. There are 17 residues in the CDR3. CDR3 sequence: CATSSWGGAKNTGELFF. For the CDR3, the DNA is TGTGCCACCAGCTCTTGGGGGGGGGCGAAGAACACCGGGGAGCTGTTTTTT.

The V call is TRBV5-1, the J call TRBJ2-6; 9 positions agree with TRBD1. The CDR3 has 18 amino acids. J was trimmed by 4 bases and V by 7 bases; bases with no gene match: 15. Looked up from germline, CDR1 is SGHRS and CDR2 is YFSETQ. CDR3 nucleotides: TGCGCCAGCGCTGGGATGGACAGGGGAAACTCCGGGGCCAACGTCCTGACTTTC. Its protein product is CASAGMDRGNSGANVLTF.

The chain employs TRBV27 and TRBJ1-1; D not resolved. V was trimmed by 3 bases and J by 4 bases, leaving 15 bases between them. Germline CDR1 MNHEY, CDR2 SMNVEV (reference sequence). The CDR3 totals 15 residues. In DNA form, the CDR3 reads TGTGCCAGCAGTTTGGGAGTGGGCGCCGGCACTGAAGCTTTCTTT. Protein product: CASSLGVGAGTEAFF.

This clonotype was observed a few times. The chain recombines TRBV5-6 with TRBJ1-5, with unresolved D. Germline V CDR1 and CDR2: SGHDT, YYEEEE. The V end was cut by 0 bases, the J end by 3 bases, with 10 bases between. The CDR3 runs 15 residues. The CDR3 loop reads CASSLGPGLNQPQHF. CDR3 coding DNA: TGTGCCAGCAGCTTGGGACCCGGACTCAATCAGCCCCAGCATTTT.

This clonotype showed up just a few times. The V and J genes are TRBV5-1 and TRBJ2-3, with D tentatively TRBD1 (7 bases). Germline-derived CDR1 and CDR2 are SGHRS and YFSETQ. V lost 3 bases, J lost 4 bases, and 12 bases lay in between. The CDR3 has 14 residues. The CDR3 is CASSWGDRADTQYF. The CDR3 bases are TGCGCCAGCAGCTGGGGGGACAGAGCAGATACGCAGTATTTT.

This clonotype has only a few counts. J is TRBJ2-5 and V is TRBV4-2; D is perhaps TRBD2 (6 bases). Deletions cut 5 bases from V and 9 bases from J, with 16 bases between. This CDR3 is 13 amino acids long. Germline V gene sequence: CDR1 LGHNA, CDR2 YNFKEQ. Written as DNA, the CDR3 is TGTGCCAGCAGCGTCGGGGGACTCCCCCCCCAGTACTTC. Translation: CASSVGGLPPQYF.

The table lists this clonotype with many counts. The CDR3 here is CASSYRGSSGNTIYF. Here the CDR3 DNA reads TGTGCCAGCAGTTACCGGGGGAGCTCTGGAAACACCATATATTTT. The genes are TRBV28 and TRBJ1-3; tentative D call: TRBD1 (5 bases). Germline V CDR1 and CDR2: MDHEN, SYDVKM. The CDR3 contains 15 residues. The V end lost 4 bases, the J end lost 0 bases, and 10 bases lay between the germline ends. Full variable domain (missing parts from reference TRBV28 and TRBJ1-3): DVKVTQSSRYLVKRTGEKVFLECVQDMDHENMFWYRQDPGLGLRLIYFSYDVKMKEKGDIPEGYSVSREKKERFSLILESASTNQTSMYLCASSYRGSSGNTIYFGEGSWLTVV.

There are many counts of this clonotype. CDR3 in amino acids: CASSLFAGAPNEQYF. The CDR3 coding sequence is TGTGCCAGCAGCTTATTTGCGGGAGCCCCTAACGAGCAGTACTTC. The chain recombines TRBV7-8 with TRBJ2-7, with 7 bases fitting TRBD2. V lost 2 bases to trimming and J lost 5 bases; unmatched junction nucleotides: 9. CDR3 length: 15 amino acids. Per germline, CDR1 SGHVS and CDR2 FQNEAQ.

This sequence joins TRBV9 and TRBJ2-3, with TRBD2 matching 7 bases. This CDR3 is built from 17 residues. V gave up 3 bases and J gave up 5 bases; unmatched junction bases: 15. Looked up from germline, CDR1 is SGDLS and CDR2 is YYNGEE. CDR3 coding DNA: TGTGCCAGCAGCGCCCGAGGGTCTAGCGGTGGTCGAGATACGCAGTATTTT. Translating gives CASSARGSSGGRDTQYF. Full variable domain (rest looked up from reference TRBV9 and TRBJ2-3): DSGVTQTPKHLITATGQRVTLRCSPRSGDLSVYWYQQSLDQGLQFLIQYYNGEERAKGNILERFSAQQFPDLHSELNLSSLELGDSALYFCASSARGSSGGRDTQYFGPGTRLTVL.

This clonotype has more than one count but fewer than ten. The rearrangement links TRBV27 to TRBJ2-5; D possibly matches TRBD1 or TRBD2 (5 bases each). Germline V lookup: CDR1 MNHEY, CDR2 SMNVEV (reference sequence). This CDR3 has 16 residues. V was shortened by 5 bases and J by 3 bases, with 19 bases between the two germline ends. The CDR3 region is CASSQDRLRGKETQYF. The CDR3 DNA sequence: TGTGCCAGCAGTCAAGACAGACTAAGGGGCAAAGAGACCCAGTACTTC.

The chain links TRBV7-9 to TRBJ1-2; a possible D gene is TRBD1 (5 bases). CDR3 length: 14 amino acids. The V gene lost 1 base and the J gene lost 3 bases, with 9 bases spanning the gap. In germline, CDR1 is SEHNR, CDR2 FQNEAQ (reference sequence). The CDR3 coding sequence is TGTGCCAGCAGCTTAGTCAGGGAGGACTATGGCTACACCTTC. Residues: CASSLVREDYGYTF. The whole variable domain, filled in from reference TRBV7-9 and TRBJ1-2, reads DTGVSQNPRHKITKRGQNVTFRCDPISEHNRLYWYRQTLGQGPEFLTYFQNEAQLEKSRLLSDRFSAERPKGSFSTLEIQRTEQGDSAMYLCASSLVREDYGYTFGSGTRLTVV.

This clonotype was observed a few times. The chain joins TRBV20-1 to TRBJ2-6; D is undetermined. V was pared by 6 bases and J by 2 bases, with 11 bases between. Germline CDR1 is DFQATT and CDR2 is SNEGSKA (reference sequence). CDR3 length: 14 amino acids. The CDR3, as DNA: TGCAGTGCCCTTGGGGTTACTGGGGCCAACGTCCTGACTTTC. This sequence encodes CSALGVTGANVLTF.

The rearrangement joins TRBV5-1 to TRBJ2-1; 8 bases map to TRBD2. The J segment lost 3 bases and the V segment lost 4 bases, leaving 12 bases of the junction unmatched. Germline values: CDR1 SGHRS, CDR2 YFSETQ. The length of the CDR3 is 17 residues. DNA for the CDR3: TGCGCCAGCAGCAAGCGGCTGGTAGCGGGGAGCTACAATGAGCAGTTCTTC. The encoded protein is CASSKRLVAGSYNEQFF.

There are many counts of this clonotype. The chain's CDR3 is CASSFVGGRTEAFF. In DNA, the CDR3 is TGTGCCAGCAGTTTTGTGGGGGGCCGGACTGAAGCTTTCTTT. The chain recombines TRBV12-3 or TRBV12-4 with TRBJ1-1; possibly TRBD1 for D (6 bases). The CDR3 is 14 amino acids. Trimming removed 3 bases from V and 5 bases from J, with 13 bases in between.

This clonotype was seen a handful of times. The V call is TRBV21-1, the J call TRBJ2-1; the tabulated D call, TRBD1, remains unverified against the DNA. TRBV21-1 is described as a pseudogene. The CDR3 loop spans 18 amino acids. In DNA, the CDR3 is TGTGCCAGCAGCAAATTCCCCTCCCGGACAGGGAAAGGGAATGAGCAGTTCTTC. This sequence encodes CASSKFPSRTGKGNEQFF.

The chain is built from TRBV27 and TRBJ2-7; 11 bases agree with TRBD2. The CDR3 has 15 residues. V gave up 8 bases and J gave up 2 bases; unmatched junction bases: 8. In germline, CDR1 is MNHEY, CDR2 SMNVEV (reference sequence). CDR3 bases: TGTGCCAGCGGAGGGCTAGCGGGAGGAACCTACGAGCAGTACTTC. Translation: CASGGLAGGTYEQYF.

This chain connects TRBV27 to TRBJ1-2; D gene unclear. The V end was cut by 5 bases, the J end by 4 bases, with 14 bases between. There are 14 residues in the CDR3. Germline loops: CDR1 MNHEY, CDR2 SMNVEV (reference sequence). CDR3 loop: CASSPTYRAYGYTF. Here the CDR3 DNA reads TGTGCCAGCAGTCCAACATACAGAGCCTATGGCTACACCTTC.